The T cell receptor (beta chain) described here comes from a study of cytomegalovirus exposure and HLA in healthy donors (dated by TCRdb to 2016 to 2017). Regarding the study in general: The 500 to 800 repertoires of the first cohort and the roughly 120 validation repertoires were produced on the same platform, according to a later analysis. The study aimed to test whether cataloging public T cell receptors could reveal signatures of past pathogen exposure. Besides the first cohort of some 670 subjects, a separate validation cohort made up of 120 different subjects was used. To predict cytomegalovirus infection status, the study combined high-throughput TCR immunosequencing, statistical association of individual TCRs with disease status, and machine learning. General conclusions and limits of the study: The authors suggested that the approach could potentially be generalized to other disease states and immunological phenotypes. In vitro tests confirmed that a few of the cytomegalovirus-associated TCR beta chains recognize cytomegalovirus antigens. Most TCR sequences were observed very rarely across donors, whereas some public TCRs were present in many individuals. The study listed 164 TCR beta chains as associated with cytomegalovirus. The classifier was reported to diagnose cytomegalovirus status with high specificity and sensitivity in both the original and validation cohorts. A later analysis lacked HLA typing for the validation cohort, so it scored co-occurrence in that cohort across all 110 or so repertoires. In a later analysis, TCRs clustered in the first cohort were found to also tend to co-occur in the roughly 120 validation repertoires, with approximately 95% of cluster scores above 0.

The CDR3 holds 13 amino acids from the cysteine to the phenylalanine. Only the CDR3 DNA stays, 39 bases, in frame from base 1. The germline ends are 9 bases apart after V is trimmed by 5 bases and J by 2 bases. CDR1 and CDR2 are drawn from the germline V gene: SGHAT, FQNNGV. Note on this clone: The target of this receptor is not known. Nothing much larger sits one base from this clone, and base qualities are not available.

Donors formed part of the validation cohort, which comprised 120 subjects and was distinct from the first cohort of roughly 600 subjects. Library method: the immunoSEQ multiplex PCR assay. In the source study's methods: A statistical classification framework was built to diagnose cytomegalovirus status from the catalog of TCR beta chain sequences. TCRdb re-hosts the immuneACCESS table, in-frame sequences only. Its copies lack some clones; in the studies checked, an unresolved V gene accounts for under half of them, and the cause for the rest is not known. V and J calls and clone size follow that table, whereas D and trimming were derived from the DNA. The sample data list 250,000 to 350,000 clones, and around 90% of these were observed just once. In total, the top ten clones hold more than 0.9% of the sample.

The source is a woman between 25 and 40 years old in good health and CMV-seropositive. This chain joins TRBV11-2 to TRBJ1-1; no D gene is confidently identified. Sequenced: PBMCs. The sequenced DNA is TGTGCCAGCAGCGCCCTCAGAAACACTGAAGCTTTCTTT. The resulting protein is CASSALRNTEAFF.